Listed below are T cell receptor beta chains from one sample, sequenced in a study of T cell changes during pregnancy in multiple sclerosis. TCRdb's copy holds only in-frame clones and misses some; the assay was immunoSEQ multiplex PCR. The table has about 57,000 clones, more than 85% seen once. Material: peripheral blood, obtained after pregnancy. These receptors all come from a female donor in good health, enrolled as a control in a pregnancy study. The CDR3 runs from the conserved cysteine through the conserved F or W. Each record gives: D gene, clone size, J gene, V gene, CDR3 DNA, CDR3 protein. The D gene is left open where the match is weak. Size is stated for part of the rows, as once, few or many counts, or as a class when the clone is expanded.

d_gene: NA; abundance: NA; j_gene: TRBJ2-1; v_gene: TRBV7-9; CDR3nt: TGTGCCAGCAGCTTAGGATCCGGGTTTCTCTCCTACAATGAGCAGTTCTTC; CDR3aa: CASSLGSGFLSYNEQFF
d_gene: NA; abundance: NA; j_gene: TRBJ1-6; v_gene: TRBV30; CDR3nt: TGTGCCTGGAGTGTACCATCAGGGCCTAATTCACCCCTCCACTTT; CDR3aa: CAWSVPSGPNSPLHF
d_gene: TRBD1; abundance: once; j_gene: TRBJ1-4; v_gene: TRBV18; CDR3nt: TGTGCCAGCTCACCTTTACAGGGGGCGAATGAAAAACTGTTTTTT; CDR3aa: CASSPLQGANEKLFF
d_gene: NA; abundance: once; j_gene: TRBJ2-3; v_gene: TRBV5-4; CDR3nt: TGTGCCAGCAGCTTGAATGAGTTGGCGCAGTATTTT; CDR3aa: CASSLNELAQYF
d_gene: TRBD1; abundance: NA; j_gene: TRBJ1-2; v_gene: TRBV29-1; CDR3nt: TGCAGCGTTGTAGGGACAGCGGATGGCTACACCTTC; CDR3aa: CSVVGTADGYTF
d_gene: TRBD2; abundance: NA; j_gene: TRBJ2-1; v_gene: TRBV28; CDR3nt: TGTGCCAGCAGTTTAAGGTCGGCGGCTAGCGGCTCCTGGAATGAGCAGTTCTTC; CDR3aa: CASSLRSAASGSWNEQFF
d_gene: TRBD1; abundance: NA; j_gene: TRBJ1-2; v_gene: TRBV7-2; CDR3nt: TGTGCCAGCAGTAAAAAGGGACAGGGTTCAGGGGGCTACACCTTC; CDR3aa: CASSKKGQGSGGYTF
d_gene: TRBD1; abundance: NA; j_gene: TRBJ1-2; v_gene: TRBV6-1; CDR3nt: TGTGCCAGCAGACAAGACAGGGGGAACTATGGCTACACCTTC; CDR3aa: CASRQDRGNYGYTF
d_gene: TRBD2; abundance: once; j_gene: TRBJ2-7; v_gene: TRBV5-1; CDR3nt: TGCGCCAGCAGCTTGACTAGCGGGAGTAGCTACGAGCAGTACTTC; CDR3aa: CASSLTSGSSYEQYF
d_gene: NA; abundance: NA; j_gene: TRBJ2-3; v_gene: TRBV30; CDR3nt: TGTGCCTGGAGTGTAGGAGCGCAGGGATACTCAGATACGCAGTATTTT; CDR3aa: CAWSVGAQGYSDTQYF
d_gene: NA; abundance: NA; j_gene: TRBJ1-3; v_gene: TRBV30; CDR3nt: TGTGCCTGGAGTGCGGGACAAACTGGAAACACCATATATTTT; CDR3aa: CAWSAGQTGNTIYF
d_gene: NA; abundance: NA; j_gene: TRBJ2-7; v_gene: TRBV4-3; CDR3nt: TGCGCCAGCAGCCAAGATCTTGTACGGACTTCGGTTGTGGACGAGCAGTACTTC; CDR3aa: CASSQDLVRTSVVDEQYF
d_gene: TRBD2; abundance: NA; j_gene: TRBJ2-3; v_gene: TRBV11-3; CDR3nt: TGTGCCAGCAGCGAGGGGACTAGCGGGAGGAGCACAGATACGCAGTATTTT; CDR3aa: CASSEGTSGRSTDTQYF
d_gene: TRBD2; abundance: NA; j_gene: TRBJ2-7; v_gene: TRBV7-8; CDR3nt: TGTGCCAGCAGCTTAGTCGGACTAGCGGGACATGTTATAATCTACGAGCAGTACTTC; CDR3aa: CASSLVGLAGHVIIYEQYF
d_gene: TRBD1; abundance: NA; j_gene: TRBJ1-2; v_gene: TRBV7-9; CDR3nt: TGTGCCAGCAGCTCGGGACAGGGGGGACTGGAAGGCTACACCTTC; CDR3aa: CASSSGQGGLEGYTF
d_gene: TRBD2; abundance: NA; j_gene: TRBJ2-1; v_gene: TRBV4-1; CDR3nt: TGCGCCAGCAGCCAAGGGACTAGCGGGGGGGGCAACAATGAGCAGTTCTTC; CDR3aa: CASSQGTSGGGNNEQFF
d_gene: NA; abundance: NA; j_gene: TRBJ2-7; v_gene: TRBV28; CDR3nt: TGTGCCAGCAGTTCCGCGGGCCCCAGCTCCTACGAGCAGTACTTC; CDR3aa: CASSSAGPSSYEQYF
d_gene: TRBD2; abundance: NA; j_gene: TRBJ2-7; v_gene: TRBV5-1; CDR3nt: TGCGCCAGCAGCTTGGATCGCGGGGGGGTATCCTACGAGCAGTACTTC; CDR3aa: CASSLDRGGVSYEQYF
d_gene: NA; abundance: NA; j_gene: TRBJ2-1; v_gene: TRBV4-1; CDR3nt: TGCGCCAGCAGCGGCCTAGCGAGCTCCTACAATGAGCAGTTCTTC; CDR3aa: CASSGLASSYNEQFF
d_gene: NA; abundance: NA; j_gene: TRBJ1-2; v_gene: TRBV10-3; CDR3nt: TGTGCCATCAGTGAGGTGGACACCCTCGACTATGGCTACACCTTC; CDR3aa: CAISEVDTLDYGYTF
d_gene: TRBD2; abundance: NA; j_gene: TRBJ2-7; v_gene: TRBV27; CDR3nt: TGTGCCAGCAGTCTCACTAGCGGGGGGGCCTACGAGCAGTACTTC; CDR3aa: CASSLTSGGAYEQYF
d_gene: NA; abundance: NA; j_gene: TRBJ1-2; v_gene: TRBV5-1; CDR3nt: TGCGCCAGCAGCTTCACGGGATCAGCTAACTATGGCTACACCTTC; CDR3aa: CASSFTGSANYGYTF
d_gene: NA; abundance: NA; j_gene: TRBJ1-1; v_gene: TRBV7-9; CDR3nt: TGTGCCAGCAAGGTGACAGAGAACACTGAAGCTTTCTTT; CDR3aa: CASKVTENTEAFF
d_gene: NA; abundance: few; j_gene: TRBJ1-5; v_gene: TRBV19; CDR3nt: TGTGCCAGTAGTTTTAGAGATCAGCCCCAGCATTTT; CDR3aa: CASSFRDQPQHF
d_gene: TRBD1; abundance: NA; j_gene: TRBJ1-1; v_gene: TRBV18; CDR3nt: TGTGCCAGCTCCGGTCTAGGGACAGGGGAAGTTGAAGCTTTCTTT; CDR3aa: CASSGLGTGEVEAFF
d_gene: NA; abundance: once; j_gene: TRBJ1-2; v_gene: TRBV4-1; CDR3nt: TGCGCCAGCAGCCAAGATCCCCAGGGTATAGGCTATGGCTACACCTTC; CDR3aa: CASSQDPQGIGYGYTF
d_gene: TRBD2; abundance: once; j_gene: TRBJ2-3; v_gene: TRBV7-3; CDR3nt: TGTGCCAGCAGCCTAGCGGGAGGATGGACAGATACGCAGTATTTT; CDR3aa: CASSLAGGWTDTQYF
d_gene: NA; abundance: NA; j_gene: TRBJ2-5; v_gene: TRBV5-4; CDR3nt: TGTGCCAGCAGCTTGCCGGGGGGCCAGGCGGAGACCCAGTACTTC; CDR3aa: CASSLPGGQAETQYF
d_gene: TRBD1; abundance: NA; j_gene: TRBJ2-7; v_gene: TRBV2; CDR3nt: TGTGCCAGCAGTTTAACACAGGGGGCAGGGTACTTC; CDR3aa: CASSLTQGAGYF
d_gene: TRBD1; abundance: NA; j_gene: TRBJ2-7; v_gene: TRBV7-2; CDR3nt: TGTGCCAGCAGCTTAGGTCTACGGCAGGGGGCGGGCGAGCAGTACTTC; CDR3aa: CASSLGLRQGAGEQYF
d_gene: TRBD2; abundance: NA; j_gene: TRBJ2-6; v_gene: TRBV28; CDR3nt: TGTGCCAGCAGTGCCCCGAGCGGGGGCGGGGCTGGGGCCAACGTCCTGACTTTC; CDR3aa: CASSAPSGGGAGANVLTF
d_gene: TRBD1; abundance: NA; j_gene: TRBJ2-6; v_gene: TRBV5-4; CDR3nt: TGTGCCAGCAGCTCGGGCAGGGGGTTAGGGGCCAACGTCCTGACTTTC; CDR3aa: CASSSGRGLGANVLTF
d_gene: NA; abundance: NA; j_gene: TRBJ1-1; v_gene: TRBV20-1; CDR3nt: TGCAGTGTCGCTGAAGCTTTCTTT; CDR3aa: CSVAEAFF
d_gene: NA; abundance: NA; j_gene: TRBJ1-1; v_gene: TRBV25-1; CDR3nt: TGTGCCAGCAGTATAAGCGGAGTCGCTGAAGCTTTCTTT; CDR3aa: CASSISGVAEAFF
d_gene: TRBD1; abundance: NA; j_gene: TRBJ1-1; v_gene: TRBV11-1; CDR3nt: TGTGCCAGCAGCCCACAGGGGTGGGGCACTGAAGCTTTCTTT; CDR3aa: CASSPQGWGTEAFF